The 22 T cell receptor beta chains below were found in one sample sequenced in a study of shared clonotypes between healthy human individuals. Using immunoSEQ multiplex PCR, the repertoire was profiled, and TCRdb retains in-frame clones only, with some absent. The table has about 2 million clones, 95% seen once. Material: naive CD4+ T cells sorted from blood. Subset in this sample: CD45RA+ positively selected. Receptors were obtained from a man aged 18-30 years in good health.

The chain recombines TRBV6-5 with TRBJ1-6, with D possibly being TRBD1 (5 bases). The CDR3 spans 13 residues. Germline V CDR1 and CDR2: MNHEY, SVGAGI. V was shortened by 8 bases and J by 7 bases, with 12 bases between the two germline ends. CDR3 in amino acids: CASSGTKNSPLHF. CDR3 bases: TGTGCCAGCTCGGGGACCAAAAATTCACCCCTCCACTTT.

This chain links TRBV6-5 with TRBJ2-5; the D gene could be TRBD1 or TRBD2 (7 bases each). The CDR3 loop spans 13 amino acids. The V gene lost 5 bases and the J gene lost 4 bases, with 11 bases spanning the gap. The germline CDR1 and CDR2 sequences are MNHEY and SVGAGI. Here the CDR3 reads CASSARGGETQYF. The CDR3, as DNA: TGTGCCAGCAGTGCCAGGGGGGGAGAGACCCAGTACTTC.

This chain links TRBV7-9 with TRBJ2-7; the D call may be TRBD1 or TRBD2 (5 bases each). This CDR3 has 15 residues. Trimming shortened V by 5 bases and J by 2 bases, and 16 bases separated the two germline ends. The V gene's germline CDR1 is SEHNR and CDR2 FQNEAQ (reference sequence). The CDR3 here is CASSGWGTGTYEQYF. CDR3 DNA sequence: TGTGCCAGCAGCGGTTGGGGGACGGGTACCTACGAGCAGTACTTC.

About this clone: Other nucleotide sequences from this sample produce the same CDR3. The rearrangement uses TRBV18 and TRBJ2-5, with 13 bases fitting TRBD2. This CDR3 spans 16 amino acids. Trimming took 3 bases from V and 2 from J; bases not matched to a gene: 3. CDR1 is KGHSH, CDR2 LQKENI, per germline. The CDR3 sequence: CASSPRTSGGQETQYF. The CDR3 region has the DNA TGTGCCAGCTCACCCCGGACTAGCGGGGGTCAAGAGACCCAGTACTTC.

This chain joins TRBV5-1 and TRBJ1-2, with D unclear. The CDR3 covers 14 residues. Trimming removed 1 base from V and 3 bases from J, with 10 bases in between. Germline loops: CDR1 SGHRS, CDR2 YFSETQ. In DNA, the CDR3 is TGCGCCAGCAGCTTGAGGGTGGGAGACTATGGCTACACCTTC. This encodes CASSLRVGDYGYTF.

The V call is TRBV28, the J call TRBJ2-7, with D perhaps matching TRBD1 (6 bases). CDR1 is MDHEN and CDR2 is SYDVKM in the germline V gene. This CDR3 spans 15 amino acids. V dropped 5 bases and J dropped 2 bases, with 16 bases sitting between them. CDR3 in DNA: TGTGCCAGCAGTGATGGACAGTTGGGGGCCTACGAGCAGTACTTC. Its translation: CASSDGQLGAYEQYF.

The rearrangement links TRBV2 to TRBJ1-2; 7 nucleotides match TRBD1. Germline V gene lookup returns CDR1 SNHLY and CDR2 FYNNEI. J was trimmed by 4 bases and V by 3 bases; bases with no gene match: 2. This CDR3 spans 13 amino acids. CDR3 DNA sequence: TGTGCCAGCAGTGAGAGGGACAGCTATGGCTACACCTTC. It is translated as CASSERDSYGYTF.

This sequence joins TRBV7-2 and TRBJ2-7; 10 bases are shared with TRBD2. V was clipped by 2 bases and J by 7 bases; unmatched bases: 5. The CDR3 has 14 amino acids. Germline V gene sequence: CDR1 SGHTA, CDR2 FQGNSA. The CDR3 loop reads CASSLSSGREEQYF. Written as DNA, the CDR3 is TGTGCCAGCAGCTTATCCAGCGGGAGGGAGGAGCAGTACTTC.

CDR3 residues: CASSTGTMNTGELFF. CDR3 DNA sequence: TGTGCCAGTAGCACCGGGACAATGAACACCGGGGAGCTGTTTTTT. The chain combines TRBV19 with TRBJ2-2; TRBD1 is a possible D gene (6 bases). Germline assignment: CDR1 LNHDA and CDR2 SQIVND (reference sequence). The length of the CDR3 is 15 residues. Trimming removed 6 bases from V and 1 base from J, with 12 bases in between.

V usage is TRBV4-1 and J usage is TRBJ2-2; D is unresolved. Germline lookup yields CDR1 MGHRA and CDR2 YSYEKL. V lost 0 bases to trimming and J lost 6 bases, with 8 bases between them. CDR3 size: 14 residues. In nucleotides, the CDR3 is TGCGCCAGCAGCCAAGAGGAGAATGCCGGGGAGCTGTTTTTT. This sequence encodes CASSQEENAGELFF.

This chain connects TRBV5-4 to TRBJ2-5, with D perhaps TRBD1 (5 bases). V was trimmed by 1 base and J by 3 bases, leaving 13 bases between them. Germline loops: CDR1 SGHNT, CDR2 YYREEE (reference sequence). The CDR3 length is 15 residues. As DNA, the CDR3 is TGTGCCAGCAGCTTGAGGTCGAAGGGGAAAGAGACCCAGTACTTC. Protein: CASSLRSKGKETQYF.

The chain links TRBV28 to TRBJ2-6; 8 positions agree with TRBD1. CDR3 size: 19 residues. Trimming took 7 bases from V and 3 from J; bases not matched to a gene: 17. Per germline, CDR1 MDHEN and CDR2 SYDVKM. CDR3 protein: CASTHDQTGEAYGANVLTF. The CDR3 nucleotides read TGTGCCAGCACCCATGATCAGACAGGGGAGGCCTATGGGGCCAACGTCCTGACTTTC. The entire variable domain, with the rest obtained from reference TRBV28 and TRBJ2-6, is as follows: DVKVTQSSRYLVKRTGEKVFLECVQDMDHENMFWYRQDPGLGLRLIYFSYDVKMKEKGDIPEGYSVSREKKERFSLILESASTNQTSMYLCASTHDQTGEAYGANVLTFGAGSRLTVL.

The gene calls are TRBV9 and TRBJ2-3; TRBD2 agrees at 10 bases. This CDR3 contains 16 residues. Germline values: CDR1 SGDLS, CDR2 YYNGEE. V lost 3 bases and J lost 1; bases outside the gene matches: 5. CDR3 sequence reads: CASSATGTSGTDTQYF. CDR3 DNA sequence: TGTGCCAGCAGCGCCACCGGGACTAGCGGCACAGATACGCAGTATTTT.

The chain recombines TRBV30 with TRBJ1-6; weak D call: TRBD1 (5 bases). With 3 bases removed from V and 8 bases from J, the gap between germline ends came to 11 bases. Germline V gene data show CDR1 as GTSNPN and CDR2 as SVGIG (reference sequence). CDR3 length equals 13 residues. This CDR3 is CAWRSRVDSPLHF. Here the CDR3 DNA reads TGTGCCTGGAGATCCAGGGTAGATTCACCCCTCCACTTT.

CDR3 residues: CASSPDRAEQYF. CDR3 nucleotide sequence: TGTGCCAGCAGCCCCGACCGGGCCGAGCAGTACTTC. The V and J genes are TRBV7-9 and TRBJ2-7; D is uncertain. This CDR3 region has 12 residues. Trimming left V 5 bases short and J 6 bases short, with 11 bases between. CDR1 SEHNR and CDR2 FQNEAQ come from the germline V gene (reference sequence).

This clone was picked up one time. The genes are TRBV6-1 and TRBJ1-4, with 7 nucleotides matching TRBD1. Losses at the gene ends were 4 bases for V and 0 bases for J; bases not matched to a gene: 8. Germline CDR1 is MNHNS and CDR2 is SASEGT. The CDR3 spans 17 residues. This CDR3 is CASSGRQGWATNEKLFF. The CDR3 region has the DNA TGTGCCAGCAGTGGGAGACAGGGTTGGGCAACTAATGAAAAACTGTTTTTT.

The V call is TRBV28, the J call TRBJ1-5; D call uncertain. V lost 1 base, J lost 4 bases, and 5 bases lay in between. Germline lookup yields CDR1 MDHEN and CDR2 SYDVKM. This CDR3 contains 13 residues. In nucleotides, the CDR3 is TGTGCCAGCAGTTTATACCGGAATCAGCCCCAGCATTTT. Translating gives CASSLYRNQPQHF.

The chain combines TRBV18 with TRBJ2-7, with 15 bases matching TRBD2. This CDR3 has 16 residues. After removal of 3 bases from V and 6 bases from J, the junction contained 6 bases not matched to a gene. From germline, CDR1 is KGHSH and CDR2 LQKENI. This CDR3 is CASSPPGLAGGSEQYF. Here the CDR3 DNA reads TGTGCCAGCTCACCCCCCGGACTAGCGGGGGGGAGCGAGCAGTACTTC.

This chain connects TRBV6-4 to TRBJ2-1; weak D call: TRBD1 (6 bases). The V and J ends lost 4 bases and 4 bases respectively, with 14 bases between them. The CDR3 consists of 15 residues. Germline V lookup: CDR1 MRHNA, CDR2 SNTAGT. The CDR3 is CASSALAGVYNEQFF. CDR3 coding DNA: TGTGCCAGCAGTGCTTTGGCAGGGGTATACAATGAGCAGTTCTTC.

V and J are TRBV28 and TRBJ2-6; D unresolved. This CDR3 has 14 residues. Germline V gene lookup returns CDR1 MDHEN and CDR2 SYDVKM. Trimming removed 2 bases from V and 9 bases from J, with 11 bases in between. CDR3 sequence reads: CASSLASIGNVLTF. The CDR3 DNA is TGTGCCAGCAGTTTAGCATCGATCGGCAACGTCCTGACTTTC.

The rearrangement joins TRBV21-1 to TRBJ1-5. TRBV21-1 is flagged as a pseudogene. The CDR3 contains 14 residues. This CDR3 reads CASSRGPYCQPQHF. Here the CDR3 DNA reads TGTGCCAGCAGCAGGGGACCTTATTGTCAGCCCCAGCATTTT.

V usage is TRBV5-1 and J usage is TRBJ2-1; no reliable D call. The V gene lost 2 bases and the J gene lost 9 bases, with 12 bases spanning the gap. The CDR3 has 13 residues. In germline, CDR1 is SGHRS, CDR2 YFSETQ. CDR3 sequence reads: CASSFKEWVEQFF. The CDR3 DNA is TGCGCCAGCAGCTTTAAAGAATGGGTTGAGCAGTTCTTC.